The clone carrying this TCR beta chain was counted only a few times. Antigen: not known. Just one base apart from a much larger clone, this may be a read error. CDR1 and CDR2 from the germline V gene are ENHRY and SYGVKD. CDR3 length: 13 residues. After removal of 7 bases from V and 7 bases from J, the junction contained 9 bases not matched to a gene. The data stem from a study of metastatic and nonmetastatic thyroid tumors. Study-level background: Malignant thyroid and benign thyroid patients provided blood and tumor or nodule tissue whose repertoires were compared.

Methods used by the authors: A distant-metastasis classifier for papillary thyroid cancer was built using CDR3 differences across clinicopathological groups. With MiXCR, TCRdb called clones anew from the PCR reads. TCRdb assigned the V and J calls; the authors' analysis was not used. The sample records 25,000 to 35,000 clones, less than 30% being singletons. Whole-study results and caveats: The study reportedly found significantly higher TCR beta diversity in malignant thyroid tumors than benign nodules, in blood and tumor.

Not a single patient had been given any form of treatment at any point before undergoing thyroid surgery. Input material: blood. The genes are TRBV10-3 and TRBJ1-1, with TRBD1 matching over 7 bases. The origin of this receptor is a female donor with papillary thyroid cancer or a benign thyroid nodule (not recorded which). Some clones in this sample may be carry-over from other donors' samples. CDR3 in DNA: TGTGCCATCACCGGACCACAGGGGAATGAAGCTTTCTTT. Encoded protein: CAITGPQGNEAFF.